This TCR beta chain was profiled in a study of T-cell memory formation after mild COVID-19. The germline gives CDR1 ENHRY, CDR2 SYGVKD. Trimming stripped 3 bases from V and 2 bases from J, with 7 bases between. The CDR3 runs 13 residues. From the 5' RACE reads, TCRdb called clonotypes with MiXCR, one entry per CDR3 protein. Seen here are around 250,000 distinct CDR3 sequences, 15% to 17% observed once, and the top ten hold over 2%. This sequence originates from an adult woman who had mild COVID-19 (a few samples of this study predate the infection). Cell type and time point are not known. V is TRBV10-3 and J is TRBJ1-2; D ambiguous. The sample consisted of PBMCs or a T cell subset sorted from them (not recorded which). Written as DNA, the CDR3 is TGTGCCATCAGTGAAGGACCGAACTATGGCTACACCTTC. Its protein product is CAISEGPNYGYTF.